Listed below are T cell receptor beta chains from one sample, sequenced in a study of shared clonotypes between healthy human individuals. Method: immunoSEQ multiplex PCR; TCRdb's copy keeps in-frame clones and lacks some. In the table there are over a million clones, about three quarters of which are singletons. The source material was memory CD4+ T cells sorted from blood. These receptor sequences come from a man aged 18 to 29 in good health. The CDR3 runs from the conserved cysteine through the conserved F or W. A D gene is named only where the DNA matches it firmly. The size entry is marked missing in some rows and otherwise reads once, few, many or a size class.

.	.	TRBV12-5	TRBJ2-3	TGTGCTAGTGGAATGGGGGTTACAGATACGCAGTATTTT	CASGMGVTDTQYF
.	TRBD1	TRBV27	TRBJ1-2	TGTGCCAGCAGTTTAATGGACAGGGGCTATGGCTACACCTTC	CASSLMDRGYGYTF
many	.	TRBV9	TRBJ2-2	TGTGCCAGCAGCGTAGGACTACTGAACACCGGGGAGCTGTTTTTT	CASSVGLLNTGELFF
.	TRBD1	TRBV19	TRBJ1-2	TGTGCCAGTAGTAGGACAGGGTTCCTCGACTATGGCTACACCTTC	CASSRTGFLDYGYTF
.	.	TRBV10-1	TRBJ1-2	TGCGCCAGCAGTGAGTCGGTTCAGGGGAGATACACCTTC	CASSESVQGRYTF
.	TRBD2	TRBV5-4	TRBJ2-3	TGTGCCAGCAGCTTGAAGCAACTAGCGGGAGTGGATACGCAGTATTTT	CASSLKQLAGVDTQYF
once	TRBD2	TRBV5-1	TRBJ2-5	TGCGCCAGCAGCTCGCGGGGGGGCCAAGAGACCCAGTACTTC	CASSSRGGQETQYF
.	.	TRBV5-4	TRBJ2-2	TGTGCCAGCAGCTTGGCTGACAGGCGGGTCGGGGAGCTGTTTTTT	CASSLADRRVGELFF
.	TRBD1	TRBV18	TRBJ1-5	TGTGCCAGCTCACCACAGGGGGCGGGTCAGCCCCAGCATTTT	CASSPQGAGQPQHF
.	.	TRBV12-5	TRBJ2-1	TGTGCTAGTGGTTCGGGACCTCCTCAGGGAAATGAGCAGTTCTTC	CASGSGPPQGNEQFF
few	TRBD1	TRBV6-5	TRBJ2-7	TGTGCCAGCAGTTACGGGGGGGGACAGGGAGCCGAGCAGTACTTC	CASSYGGGQGAEQYF
.	TRBD2	TRBV29-1	TRBJ2-3	TGCAGCGCCCAGCGGGGAGGAACAGATACGCAGTATTTT	CSAQRGGTDTQYF
.	.	TRBV6-1	TRBJ2-3	TGTGCCAGCAGCACTAACTTAGGAATGACAGATACGCAGTATTTT	CASSTNLGMTDTQYF
few	.	TRBV5-1	TRBJ1-3	TGCGCCAGCAGCGAGGGGGGTCTCTCTGGAAACACCATATATTTT	CASSEGGLSGNTIYF
.	TRBD2	TRBV30	TRBJ2-5	TGTGCCTGGAGTGTACTTGGGAGGGACGGGTGGGAGACCCAGTACTTC	CAWSVLGRDGWETQYF
few	TRBD1	TRBV7-2	TRBJ1-2	TGTGCCAGCAGCCCGGGACAGGGGGGTGGCTACACCTTC	CASSPGQGGGYTF
.	TRBD1	TRBV5-1	TRBJ2-3	TGCGCCAGCAGCTTCGTCACAGGGGCGCAAGATACGCAGTATTTT	CASSFVTGAQDTQYF
.	.	TRBV5-1	TRBJ2-6	TGCGCCAGCAGCTTGGTACAGGGCTCTGGGGCCAACGTCCTGACTTTC	CASSLVQGSGANVLTF
.	.	TRBV6-1	TRBJ1-4	TGTGCCAGCAGTGATCACAAAGGCAGTGGGGAAAAACTGTTTTTT	CASSDHKGSGEKLFF
.	TRBD2	TRBV10-3	TRBJ2-7	TGTGCCATCGGGGGAGGGACCTACGAGCAGTACTTC	CAIGGGTYEQYF
few	TRBD1	TRBV6-6	TRBJ2-4	TGTGCCAGCAAGTCTGGACAGGGGGGAAACATTCAGTACTTC	CASKSGQGGNIQYF
.	.	TRBV28	TRBJ2-7	TGTGCCAGTGATTCCCCCTCGGGCTCCTACGAGCAGTACTTC	CASDSPSGSYEQYF
.	.	TRBV2	TRBJ1-2	TGTGCCAGCAGTGACACAGGCTATTATGGCTACACCTTC	CASSDTGYYGYTF
.	.	TRBV9	TRBJ2-2	TGTGCCAGCAGCCCTAGGTCCGGGGAGCTGTTTTTT	CASSPRSGELFF
.	TRBD2	TRBV2	TRBJ2-2	TGTGCCAGCACGGAGACTAGCGGCACCGGGGAGCTGTTTTTT	CASTETSGTGELFF
.	.	TRBV5-1	TRBJ2-7	TGCGCCAGCAGCTTGGACGGAACCTACGAGCAGTACTTC	CASSLDGTYEQYF
.	TRBD2	TRBV4-1	TRBJ2-3	TGCGCCAGCAGCCAAGACGGTTTCGGCGGGGGGGCCACAGATACGCAGTATTTT	CASSQDGFGGGATDTQYF
.	.	TRBV5-4	TRBJ2-5	TGTGCCAGCGGCCGGGACGTTGGCGAAGAGACCCAGTACTTC	CASGRDVGEETQYF
once	TRBD2	TRBV7-8	TRBJ2-3	TGTGCCAGCAGCCTAGGGACTAGCGGGACTACGCAGTATTTT	CASSLGTSGTTQYF
.	TRBD1	TRBV5-1	TRBJ2-1	TGCGCCAGCAGCTTAAGCTCGGGACAGGGGGCCTATGAGCAGTTCTTC	CASSLSSGQGAYEQFF
.	.	TRBV15	TRBJ2-7	TGTGCCACCAGCAGAGTTGGCAAATCCGCCTACGAGCAGTACTTC	CATSRVGKSAYEQYF
.	.	TRBV5-1	TRBJ1-2	TGCGCCAGCAGCTTGGATCAGGGGAGAGGCTACACCTTC	CASSLDQGRGYTF
.	TRBD2	TRBV10-2	TRBJ2-7	TGCGCCAGCCCCGACGGGGCTAGCGGGAGATCTATAGACCACGAGCAGTACTTC	CASPDGASGRSIDHEQYF
.	.	TRBV18	TRBJ2-5	TGTGCCAGCTCACCACCCAACGATCAAGAGACCCAGTACTTC	CASSPPNDQETQYF
.	.	TRBV12-2	TRBJ2-6	TGTGCAAGTCGCCGCCGGGACGGACTTCTCTCTGGGGCCAACGTCCTGACTTTC	CASRRRDGLLSGANVLTF
.	TRBD1	TRBV10-3	TRBJ1-3	TGTGCCATCAGTCCACAGGGGTACTCTGGAAACACCATATATTTT	CAISPQGYSGNTIYF
.	.	TRBV30	TRBJ1-5	TGTGCCTGGAGTTTCATGGGGGGGGGACAGCCCCAGCATTTT	CAWSFMGGGQPQHF
.	.	TRBV6-5	TRBJ2-6	TGTGCCAGCAGCCCTGGGGCCAACGTCCTGACTTTC	CASSPGANVLTF
.	.	TRBV7-2	TRBJ2-5	TGTGCCAGCAGCACAACGGGGGTTGTTAAGACCCAGTACTTC	CASSTTGVVKTQYF